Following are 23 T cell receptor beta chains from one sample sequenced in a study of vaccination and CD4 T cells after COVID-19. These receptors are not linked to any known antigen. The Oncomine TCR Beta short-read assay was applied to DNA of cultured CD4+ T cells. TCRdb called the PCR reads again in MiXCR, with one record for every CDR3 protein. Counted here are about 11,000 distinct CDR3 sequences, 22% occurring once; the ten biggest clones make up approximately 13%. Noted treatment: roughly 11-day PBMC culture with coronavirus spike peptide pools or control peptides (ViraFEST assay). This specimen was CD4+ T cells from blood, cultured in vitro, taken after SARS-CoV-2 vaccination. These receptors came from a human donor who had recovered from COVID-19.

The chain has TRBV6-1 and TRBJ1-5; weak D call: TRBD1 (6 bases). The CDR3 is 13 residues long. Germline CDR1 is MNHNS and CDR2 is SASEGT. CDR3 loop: CTSRGAPNQPQHF. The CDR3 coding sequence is TGTACCTCTCGGGGGGCCCCCAATCAGCCCCAGCATTTT.

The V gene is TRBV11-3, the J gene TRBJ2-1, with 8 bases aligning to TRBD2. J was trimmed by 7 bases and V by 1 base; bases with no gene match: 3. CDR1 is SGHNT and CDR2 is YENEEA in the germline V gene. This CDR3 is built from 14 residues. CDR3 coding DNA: TGTGCCAGCAGCTTAGGGAGCGGGAGAAATGAGCAGTTCTTC. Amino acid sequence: CASSLGSGRNEQFF.

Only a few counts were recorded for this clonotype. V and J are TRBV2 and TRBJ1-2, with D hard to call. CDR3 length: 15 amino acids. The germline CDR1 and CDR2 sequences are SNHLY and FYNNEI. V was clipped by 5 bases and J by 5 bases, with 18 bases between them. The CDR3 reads CASSLAPTINYGYTF. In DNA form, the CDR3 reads TGTGCCAGCAGTCTGGCGCCAACTATCAATTATGGCTACACCTTC.

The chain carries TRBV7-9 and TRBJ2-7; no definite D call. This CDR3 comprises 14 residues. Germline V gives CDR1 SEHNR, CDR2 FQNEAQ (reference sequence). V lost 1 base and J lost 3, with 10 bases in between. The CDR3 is CASSLGSWSYEQYF. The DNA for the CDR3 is TGTGCCAGCAGCTTAGGTAGCTGGAGCTACGAGCAGTACTTC.

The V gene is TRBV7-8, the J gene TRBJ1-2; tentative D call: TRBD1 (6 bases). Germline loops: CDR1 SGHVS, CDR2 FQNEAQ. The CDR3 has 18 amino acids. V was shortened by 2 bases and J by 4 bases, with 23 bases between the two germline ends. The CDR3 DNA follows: TGTGCCAGCAGCTTAAATCGGGGATTGGGGGGGCAGACCTATGGCTACACCTTC. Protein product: CASSLNRGLGGQTYGYTF.

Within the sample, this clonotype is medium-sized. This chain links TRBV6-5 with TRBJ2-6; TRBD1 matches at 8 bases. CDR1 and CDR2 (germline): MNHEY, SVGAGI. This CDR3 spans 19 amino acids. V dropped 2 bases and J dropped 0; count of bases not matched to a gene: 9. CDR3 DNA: TGTGCCAGCAGTTACCGGACAGGGTATACGGGCTCTGGGGCCAACGTCCTGACTTTC. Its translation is CASSYRTGYTGSGANVLTF.

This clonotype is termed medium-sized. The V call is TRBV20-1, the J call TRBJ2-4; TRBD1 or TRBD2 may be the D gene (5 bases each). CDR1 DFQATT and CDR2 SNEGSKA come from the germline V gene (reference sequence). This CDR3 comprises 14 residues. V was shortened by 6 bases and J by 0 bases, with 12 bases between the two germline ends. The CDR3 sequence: CSASGRLAKNIQYF. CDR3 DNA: TGCAGTGCCTCGGGACGGCTAGCCAAAAACATTCAGTACTTC.

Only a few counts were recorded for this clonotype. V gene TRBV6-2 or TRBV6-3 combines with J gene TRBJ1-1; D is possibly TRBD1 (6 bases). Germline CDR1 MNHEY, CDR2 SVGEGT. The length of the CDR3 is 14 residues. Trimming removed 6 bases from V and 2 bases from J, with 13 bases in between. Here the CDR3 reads CASRPRTVNTEAFF. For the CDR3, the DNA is TGTGCCAGCAGGCCCCGGACAGTTAACACTGAAGCTTTCTTT.

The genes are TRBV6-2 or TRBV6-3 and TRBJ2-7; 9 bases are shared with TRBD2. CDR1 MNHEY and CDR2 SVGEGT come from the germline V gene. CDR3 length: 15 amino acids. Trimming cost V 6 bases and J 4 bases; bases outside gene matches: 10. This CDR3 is CASRQTGTSRYEQYF. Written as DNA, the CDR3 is TGTGCCAGCAGGCAAACCGGGACTAGCAGATACGAGCAGTACTTC.

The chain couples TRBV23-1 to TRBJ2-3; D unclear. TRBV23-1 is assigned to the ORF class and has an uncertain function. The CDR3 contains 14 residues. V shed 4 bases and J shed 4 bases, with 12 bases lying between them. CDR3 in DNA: TGCGCCAGCAGTCCACCCGAGTCCCCAGATACGCAGTATTTT. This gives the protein CASSPPESPDTQYF.

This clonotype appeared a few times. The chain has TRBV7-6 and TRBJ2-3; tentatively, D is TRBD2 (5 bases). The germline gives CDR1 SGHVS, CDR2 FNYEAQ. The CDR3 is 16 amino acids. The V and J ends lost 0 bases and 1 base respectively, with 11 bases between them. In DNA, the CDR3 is TGTGCCAGCAGCTTAGCGGCGGGTGGGGGCACAGATACGCAGTATTTT. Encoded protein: CASSLAAGGGTDTQYF.

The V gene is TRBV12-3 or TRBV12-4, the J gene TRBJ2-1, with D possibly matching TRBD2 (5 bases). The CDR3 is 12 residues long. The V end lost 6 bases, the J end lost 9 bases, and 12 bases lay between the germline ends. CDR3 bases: TGTGCCAGCAGCCGGCGGGCTCCTGAGCAGTTCTTC. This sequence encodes CASSRRAPEQFF.

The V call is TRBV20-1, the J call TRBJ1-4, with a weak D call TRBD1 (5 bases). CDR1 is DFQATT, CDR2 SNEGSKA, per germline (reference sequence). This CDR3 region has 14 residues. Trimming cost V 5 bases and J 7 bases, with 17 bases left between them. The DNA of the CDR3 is TGCAGTGCTGAAAGGGGCCAAAGCGGTGAAAAACTGTTTTTT. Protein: CSAERGQSGEKLFF.

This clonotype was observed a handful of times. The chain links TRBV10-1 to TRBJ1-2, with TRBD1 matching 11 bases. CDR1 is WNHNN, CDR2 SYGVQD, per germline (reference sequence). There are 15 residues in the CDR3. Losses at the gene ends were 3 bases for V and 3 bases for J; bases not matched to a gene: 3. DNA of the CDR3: TGCGCCAGCAGTGACCCGGGACAGGGGGACTATGGCTACACCTTC. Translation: CASSDPGQGDYGYTF.

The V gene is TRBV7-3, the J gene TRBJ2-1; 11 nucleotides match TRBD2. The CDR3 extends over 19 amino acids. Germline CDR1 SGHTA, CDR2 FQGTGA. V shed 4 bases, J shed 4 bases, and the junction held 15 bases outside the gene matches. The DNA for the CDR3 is TGTGCCAGCAGCTCCTACCATAGGGGGACTAGCGGTAGATACAATGAGCAGTTCTTC. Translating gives CASSSYHRGTSGRYNEQFF.

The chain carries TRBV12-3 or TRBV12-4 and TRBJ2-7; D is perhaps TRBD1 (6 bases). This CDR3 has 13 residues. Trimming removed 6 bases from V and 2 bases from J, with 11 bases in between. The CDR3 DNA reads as TGTGCCAGCAGCCGGGACATGGCCTACGAGCAGTACTTC. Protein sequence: CASSRDMAYEQYF.

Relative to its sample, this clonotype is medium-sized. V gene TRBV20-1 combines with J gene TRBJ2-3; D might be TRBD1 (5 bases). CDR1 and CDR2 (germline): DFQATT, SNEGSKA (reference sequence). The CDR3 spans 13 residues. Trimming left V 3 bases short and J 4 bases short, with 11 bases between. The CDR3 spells CSASGRVADTQYF. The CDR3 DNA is TGCAGTGCTAGCGGCAGGGTAGCAGATACGCAGTATTTT.

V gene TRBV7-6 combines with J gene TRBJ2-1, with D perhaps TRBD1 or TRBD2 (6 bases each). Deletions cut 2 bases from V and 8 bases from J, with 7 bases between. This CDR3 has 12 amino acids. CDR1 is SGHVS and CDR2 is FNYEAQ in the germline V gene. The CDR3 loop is CASSLRGDEQFF. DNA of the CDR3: TGTGCCAGCAGCTTAAGGGGGGATGAGCAGTTCTTC.

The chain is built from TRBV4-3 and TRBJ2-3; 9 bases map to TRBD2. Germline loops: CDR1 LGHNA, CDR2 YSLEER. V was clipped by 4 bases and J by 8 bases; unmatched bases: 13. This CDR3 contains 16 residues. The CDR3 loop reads CASSPHMGLAGITQYF. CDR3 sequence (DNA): TGCGCCAGCAGCCCGCATATGGGGCTAGCGGGAATTACGCAGTATTTT.

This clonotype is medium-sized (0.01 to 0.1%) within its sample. The CDR3 is CSAGGGLSNQPQHF. The CDR3 bases are TGCAGTGCTGGAGGGGGCTTGAGCAATCAGCCCCAGCATTTT. V usage is TRBV20-1 and J usage is TRBJ1-5, with TRBD1 matching over 7 bases. Germline assignment: CDR1 DFQATT and CDR2 SNEGSKA (reference sequence). V dropped 5 bases and J dropped 1; count of bases not matched to a gene: 5. The CDR3 is 14 amino acids.

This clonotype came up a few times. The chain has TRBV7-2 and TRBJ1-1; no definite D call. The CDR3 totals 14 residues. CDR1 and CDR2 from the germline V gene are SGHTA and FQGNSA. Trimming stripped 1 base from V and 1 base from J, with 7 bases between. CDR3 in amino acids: CASSLVPANTEAFF. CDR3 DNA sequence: TGTGCCAGCAGCTTAGTTCCTGCGAACACTGAAGCTTTCTTT.

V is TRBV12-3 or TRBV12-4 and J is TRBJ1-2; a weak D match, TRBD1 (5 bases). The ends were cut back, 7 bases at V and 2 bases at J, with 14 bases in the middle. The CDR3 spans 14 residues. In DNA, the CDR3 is TGTGCCAGCATTTTCGGGACCGCGAACTATGGCTACACCTTC. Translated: CASIFGTANYGYTF.

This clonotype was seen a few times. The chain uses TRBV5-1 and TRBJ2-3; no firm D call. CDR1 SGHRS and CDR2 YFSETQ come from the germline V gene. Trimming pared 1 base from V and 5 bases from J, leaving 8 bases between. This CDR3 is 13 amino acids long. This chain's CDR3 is CASSLLWGDTQYF. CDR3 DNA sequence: TGCGCCAGCAGCTTGTTGTGGGGAGATACGCAGTATTTT.